This TCR beta chain is drawn from a study of T cell responses to AZD1222 COVID-19 vaccine. General study results and limits: Variant regions that are unmutated are reportedly the target of nearly half of spike-specific TCRs. There were repertoire samples only from the period after the peak T cell response.

This clone came up once. Its specificity is unknown. Sequencing used immunoSEQ multiplex PCR; TCRdb keeps in-frame clones, though not all of them. Among 140,000 to 150,000 clones listed, roughly 90% were seen once. The sample here was peripheral blood, taken 28 days after the second AZD1222 dose. The TCR sequence derives from an adult who received the AZD1222 COVID-19 vaccine.

The CDR3, as DNA: TGTGCCAGCAGCCAAGGGAGGGGGTTTAATTCACCCCTCCACTTT. It codes for CASSQGRGFNSPLHF. The chain recombines TRBV14 with TRBJ1-6; tentatively, D is TRBD1 (6 bases). V was clipped by 1 base and J by 6 bases, with 10 bases between them. The germline CDR1 and CDR2 sequences are SGHDN and FVKESK. The CDR3 runs 15 residues.